Listed here is a single TCR beta chain. The sample holds a few counts of this clonotype. Its recognized antigen is unknown. Per-nucleotide qualities are absent, and no much larger clonotype sits a single base away. This specimen's treatment or condition label, interpreted: live attenuated yellow fever vaccine strain. A standard Ficoll-Paque protocol was used to isolate PBMCs from peripheral blood. CD4 and CD8 T-cell fractions were isolated with Dynabeads CD4 and CD8 positive selection kits. RNA was extracted with TriZol from bulk PBMCs, CD4 and CD8 fractions, and dextramer-positive and dextramer-negative fractions. The data originate from a study of T cells after yellow fever vaccination (dated by TCRdb to about 2019). For the wider study: The SMART-Seq v4 Ultra Low Input RNA kit was used to prepare libraries from fractions with low cell numbers. To follow T-cell clones before and after primary and booster YFV17D yellow fever vaccination, bulk TCR alpha and beta repertoires were sequenced over time. The cohort comprised two healthy male donors, one aged 18 to 29 and one aged 30 to 40 years. Blood was drawn at multiple timepoints before and after primary and secondary immunization, with bulk PBMC replicates and cell subsets isolated. The full study reports these points: After the booster, most of the clones that had expanded following primary vaccination were detected again (approximately 95% of CD4 and more than 85% of CD8), which suggests that memory was broadly maintained. The study included only a couple of donors, which limits how far the findings can be generalized. The secondary T-cell response was found to be weaker but faster than the primary response, with a peak reached on day 5 rather than on day 15. A small share of clonotypes was detected in both CD4 and CD8 compartments, with the overlap likely arising from convergent recombination. FACS-sorted repertoires could contain abundant contaminating clonotypes from the bulk population, so computational filtering was required.

The sequencing machine was an Illumina NovaSeq 6000. TCR cDNA was made using 5'RACE template switching, a step that added a universal primer site and unique molecular identifiers. cDNA synthesis was primed from both the TCR alpha and TCR beta constant segments. Library amplification involved two PCR steps, and the second step added sample barcodes and sequencing adapters. Sequencing of libraries was performed on Illumina HiSeq 2500 (2x100 bp) or NovaSeq (2x150 bp). As for how the authors treated the data: Demultiplexing of reads and collapsing into UMI consensus sequences were performed with MIGEC, and V(D)J alignment was carried out with MiXCR. Using edgeR on replicate PBMC samples, clonotypes were called vaccine-responding if FDR was below 0.01 and the log2 fold change was above 5 up to day 15. Each bulk clonotype received a CD4 or CD8 identity based on whether the sequenced CD4 or CD8 repertoire contained that clonotype at higher abundance. The raw public reads went through TCRdb reprocessing: fastp at Q25, MiXCR clone calling, in-frame beta chains kept. Identical CDR3 proteins give one entry, which carries the most common genes and DNA. These V and J calls derive from TCRdb rather than the authors' analysis. In all, the sample holds 150,000 to 200,000 distinct CDR3 sequences, and more than 9.5% of those were seen once. Together, the top ten hold about 40% of the sample.

The CDR3 spans 15 residues, from the cysteine through the phenylalanine. This entry keeps only the CDR3 DNA: 45 bases, framed from base 1. V is pared back by 2 bases and J by 5 bases, with 16 bases lying between the germline termini. The germline V gene encodes CDR1 LGHNA and CDR2 YSLEER. The sample in question was CD8+ T cells sorted from PBMCs, obtained 15 days after the yellow fever booster vaccination. The TCR was taken from a man aged 18-30 years who received the YFV17D yellow fever vaccine. This chain joins TRBV4-3 to TRBJ2-7, with TRBD1 perhaps the D gene, on 5 matching bases. The CDR3 has the sequence CASSQSAGSFDEQYF. The nucleotide sequence reads TGCGCCAGCAGCCAAAGTGCAGGGTCCTTTGACGAGCAGTACTTC.